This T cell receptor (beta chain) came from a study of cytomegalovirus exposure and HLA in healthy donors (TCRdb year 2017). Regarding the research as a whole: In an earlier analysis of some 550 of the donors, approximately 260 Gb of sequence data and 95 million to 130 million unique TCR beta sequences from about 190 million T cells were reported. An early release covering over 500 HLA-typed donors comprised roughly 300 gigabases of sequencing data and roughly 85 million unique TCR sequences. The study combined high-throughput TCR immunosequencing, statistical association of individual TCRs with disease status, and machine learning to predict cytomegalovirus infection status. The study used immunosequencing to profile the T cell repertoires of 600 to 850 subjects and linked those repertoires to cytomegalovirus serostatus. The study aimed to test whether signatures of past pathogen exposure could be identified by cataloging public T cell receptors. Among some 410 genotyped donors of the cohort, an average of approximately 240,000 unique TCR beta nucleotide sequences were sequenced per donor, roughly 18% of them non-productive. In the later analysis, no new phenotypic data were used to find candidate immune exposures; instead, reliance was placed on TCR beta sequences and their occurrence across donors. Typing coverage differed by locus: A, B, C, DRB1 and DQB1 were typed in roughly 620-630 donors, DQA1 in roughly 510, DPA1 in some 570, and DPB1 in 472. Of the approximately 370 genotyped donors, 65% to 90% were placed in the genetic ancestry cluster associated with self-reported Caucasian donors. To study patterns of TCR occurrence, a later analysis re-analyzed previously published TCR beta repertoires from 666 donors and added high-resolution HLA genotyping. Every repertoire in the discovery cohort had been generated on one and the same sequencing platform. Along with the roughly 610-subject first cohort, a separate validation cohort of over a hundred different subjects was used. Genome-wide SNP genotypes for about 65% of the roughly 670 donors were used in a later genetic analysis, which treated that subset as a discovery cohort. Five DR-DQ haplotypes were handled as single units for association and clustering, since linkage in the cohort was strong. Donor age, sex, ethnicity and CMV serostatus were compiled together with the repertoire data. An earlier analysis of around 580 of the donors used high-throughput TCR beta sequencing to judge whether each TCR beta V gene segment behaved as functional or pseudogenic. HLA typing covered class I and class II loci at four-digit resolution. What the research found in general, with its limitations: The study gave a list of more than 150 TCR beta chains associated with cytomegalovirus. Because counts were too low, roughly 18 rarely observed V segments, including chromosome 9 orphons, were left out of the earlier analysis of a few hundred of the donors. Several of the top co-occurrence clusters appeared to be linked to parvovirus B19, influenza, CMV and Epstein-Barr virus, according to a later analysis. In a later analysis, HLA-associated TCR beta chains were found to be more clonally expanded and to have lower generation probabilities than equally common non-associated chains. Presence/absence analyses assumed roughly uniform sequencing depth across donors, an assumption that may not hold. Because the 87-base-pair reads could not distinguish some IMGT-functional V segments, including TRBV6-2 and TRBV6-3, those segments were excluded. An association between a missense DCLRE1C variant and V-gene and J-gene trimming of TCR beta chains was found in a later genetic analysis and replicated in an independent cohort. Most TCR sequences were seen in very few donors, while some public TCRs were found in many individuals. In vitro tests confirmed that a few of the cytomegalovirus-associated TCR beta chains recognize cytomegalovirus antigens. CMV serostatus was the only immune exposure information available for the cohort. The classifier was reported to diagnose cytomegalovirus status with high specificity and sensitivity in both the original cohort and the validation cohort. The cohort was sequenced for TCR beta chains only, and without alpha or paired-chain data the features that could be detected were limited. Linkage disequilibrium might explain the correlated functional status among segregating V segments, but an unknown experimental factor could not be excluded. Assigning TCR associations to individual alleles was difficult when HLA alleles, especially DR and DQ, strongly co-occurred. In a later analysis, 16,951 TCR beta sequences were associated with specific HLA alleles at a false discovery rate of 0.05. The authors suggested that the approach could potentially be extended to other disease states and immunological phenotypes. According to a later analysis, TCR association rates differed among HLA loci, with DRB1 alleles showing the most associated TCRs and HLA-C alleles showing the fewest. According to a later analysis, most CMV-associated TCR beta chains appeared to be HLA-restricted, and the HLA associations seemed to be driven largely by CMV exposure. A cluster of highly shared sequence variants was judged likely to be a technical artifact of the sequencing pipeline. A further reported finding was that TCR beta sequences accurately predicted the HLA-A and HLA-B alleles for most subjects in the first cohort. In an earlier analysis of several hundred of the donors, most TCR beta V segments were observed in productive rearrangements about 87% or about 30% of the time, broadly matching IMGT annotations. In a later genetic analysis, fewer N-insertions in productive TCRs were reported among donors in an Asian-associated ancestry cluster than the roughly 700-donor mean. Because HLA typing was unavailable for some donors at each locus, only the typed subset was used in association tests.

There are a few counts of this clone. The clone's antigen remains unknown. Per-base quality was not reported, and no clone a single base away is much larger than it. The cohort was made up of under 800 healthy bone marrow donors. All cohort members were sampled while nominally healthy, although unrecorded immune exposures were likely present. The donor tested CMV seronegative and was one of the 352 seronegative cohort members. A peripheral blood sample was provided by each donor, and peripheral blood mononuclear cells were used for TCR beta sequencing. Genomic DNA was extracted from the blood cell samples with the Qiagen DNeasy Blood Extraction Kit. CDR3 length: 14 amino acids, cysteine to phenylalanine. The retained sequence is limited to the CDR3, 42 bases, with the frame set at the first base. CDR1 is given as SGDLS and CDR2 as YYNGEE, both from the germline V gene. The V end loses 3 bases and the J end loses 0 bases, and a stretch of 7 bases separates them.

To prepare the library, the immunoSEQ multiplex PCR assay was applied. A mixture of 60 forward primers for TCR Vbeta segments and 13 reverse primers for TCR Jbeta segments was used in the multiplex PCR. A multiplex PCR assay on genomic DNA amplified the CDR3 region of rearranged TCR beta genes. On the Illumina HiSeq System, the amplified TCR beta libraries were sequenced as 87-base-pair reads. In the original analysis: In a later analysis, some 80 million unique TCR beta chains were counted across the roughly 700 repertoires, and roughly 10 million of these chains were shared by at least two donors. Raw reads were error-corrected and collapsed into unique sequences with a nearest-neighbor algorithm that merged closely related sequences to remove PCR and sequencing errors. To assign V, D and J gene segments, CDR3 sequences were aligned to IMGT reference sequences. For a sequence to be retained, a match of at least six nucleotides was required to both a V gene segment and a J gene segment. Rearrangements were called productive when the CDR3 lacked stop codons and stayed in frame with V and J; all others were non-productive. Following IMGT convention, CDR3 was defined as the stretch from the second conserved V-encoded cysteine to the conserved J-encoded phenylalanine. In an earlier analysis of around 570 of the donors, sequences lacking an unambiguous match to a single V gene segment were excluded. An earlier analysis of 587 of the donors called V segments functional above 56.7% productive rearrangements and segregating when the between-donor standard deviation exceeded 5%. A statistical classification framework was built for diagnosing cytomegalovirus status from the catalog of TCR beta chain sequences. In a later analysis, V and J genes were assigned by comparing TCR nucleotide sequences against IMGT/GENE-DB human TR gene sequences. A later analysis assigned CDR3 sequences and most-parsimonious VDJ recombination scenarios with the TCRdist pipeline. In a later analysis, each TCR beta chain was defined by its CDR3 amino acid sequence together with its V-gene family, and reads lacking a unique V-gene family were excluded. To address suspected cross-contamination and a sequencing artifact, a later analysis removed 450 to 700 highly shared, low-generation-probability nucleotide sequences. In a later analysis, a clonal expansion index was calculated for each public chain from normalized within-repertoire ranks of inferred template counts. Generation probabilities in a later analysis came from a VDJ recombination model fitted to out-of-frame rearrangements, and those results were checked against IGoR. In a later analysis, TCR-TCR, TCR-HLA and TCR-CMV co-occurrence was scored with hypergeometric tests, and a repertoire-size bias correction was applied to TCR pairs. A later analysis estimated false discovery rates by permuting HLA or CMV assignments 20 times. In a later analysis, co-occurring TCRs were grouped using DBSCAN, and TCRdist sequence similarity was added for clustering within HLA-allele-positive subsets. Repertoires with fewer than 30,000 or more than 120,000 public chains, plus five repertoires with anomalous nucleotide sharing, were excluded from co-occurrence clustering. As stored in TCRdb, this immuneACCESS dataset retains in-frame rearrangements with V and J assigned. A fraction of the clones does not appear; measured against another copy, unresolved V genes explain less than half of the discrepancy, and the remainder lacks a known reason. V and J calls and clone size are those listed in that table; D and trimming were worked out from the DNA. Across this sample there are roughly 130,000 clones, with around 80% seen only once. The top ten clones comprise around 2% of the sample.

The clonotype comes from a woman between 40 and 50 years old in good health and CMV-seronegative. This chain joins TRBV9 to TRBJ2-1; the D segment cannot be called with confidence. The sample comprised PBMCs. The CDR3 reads CASSAPSSYNEQFF. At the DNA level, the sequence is TGTGCCAGCAGCGCGCCTAGCTCCTACAATGAGCAGTTCTTC.